These 22 T cell receptor beta chains came from one sample sequenced in a study of shared clonotypes between healthy human individuals. The naive CD8 fraction comprised CD45RO-negative cells positively selected for CCR7 and excluded terminally differentiated effector memory CD45RA+ cells. Assay used: immunoSEQ multiplex PCR; TCRdb lists only in-frame clones, some missing. The sample carries approximately 1.9 million clones, roughly 93% recorded once. Sequenced: naive CD8+ T cells from PBMCs. Receptor source: a man aged 18 to 29 in good health. Some clones in this sample may be carry-over from other donors' samples.

The CDR3 is CASSTPGLVEQFF. DNA of the CDR3: TGTGCCAGCAGCACCCCGGGACTAGTAGAGCAGTTCTTC. The gene calls are TRBV2 and TRBJ2-1; TRBD2 matches at 8 bases. The V gene end was trimmed by 6 bases and the J gene end by 10 bases; junction bases not matched to a gene: 8. This CDR3 is 13 amino acids long. The germline gives CDR1 SNHLY, CDR2 FYNNEI.

The chain has TRBV28 and TRBJ2-1, with a tentative D call TRBD1 (5 bases). Germline V gene lookup returns CDR1 MDHEN and CDR2 SYDVKM. The CDR3 length is 13 residues. The V end lost 7 bases, the J end lost 8 bases, and 15 bases lay between the germline ends. The CDR3 spells CASTRPGADEQFF. CDR3 DNA sequence: TGTGCCAGCACCCGGCCTGGGGCGGATGAGCAGTTCTTC.

The genes are TRBV2 and TRBJ2-1; D is unresolved. This CDR3 has 14 amino acids. V gave up 7 bases and J gave up 7 bases, with 17 bases separating them. Germline values: CDR1 SNHLY, CDR2 FYNNEI. The CDR3 DNA is TGTGCCAGCATCGGGCAGGATGGAGTGAATGAGCAGTTCTTC. Its protein is CASIGQDGVNEQFF.

The chain recombines TRBV11-2 with TRBJ1-1; D is perhaps TRBD1 (5 bases). Germline V lookup: CDR1 SGHAT, CDR2 FQNNGV. V lost 0 bases and J 8 bases, leaving 16 bases between the germline ends. The CDR3 contains 15 residues. This CDR3 reads CASSLDKSARDEAFF. CDR3 sequence (DNA): TGTGCCAGCAGCTTAGATAAGTCGGCCAGGGACGAAGCTTTCTTT.

The chain couples TRBV4-2 to TRBJ2-7, with D perhaps assigned TRBD1 or TRBD2 (5 bases each). Trimming removed 1 base from V and 4 bases from J, with 14 bases in between. Germline lookup yields CDR1 LGHNA and CDR2 YNFKEQ. This CDR3 has 15 amino acids. CDR3 DNA: TGTGCCAGCAGCCAAGGGGAGCTAGGGGAGTACGAGCAGTACTTC. Residues: CASSQGELGEYEQYF.

The CDR3 nucleotides read TGTGCCAGCAGCCACAGACCTAGCGGGAGTCGCCCCGAGCAGTTCTTC. The encoded protein is CASSHRPSGSRPEQFF. This chain uses TRBV28 with TRBJ2-1; 10 nucleotides align to TRBD2. This CDR3 contains 16 residues. Losses at the gene ends were 6 bases for V and 10 bases for J; bases not matched to a gene: 15. Germline assignment: CDR1 MDHEN and CDR2 SYDVKM.

The rearrangement joins TRBV29-1 to TRBJ1-1, with 10 bases fitting TRBD1. Germline CDR1 and CDR2: SQVTM and ANQGSEA. The J segment lost 3 bases and the V segment lost 5 bases, leaving 6 bases of the junction unmatched. The CDR3 runs to 14 residues. Written as DNA, the CDR3 is TGCAGCGTTTCTTCCGACAGGGGGCACACTGAAGCTTTCTTT. It is translated as CSVSSDRGHTEAFF.

The chain has TRBV5-4 and TRBJ1-2, with TRBD1 as a possible D gene (6 bases). The CDR3 runs 13 residues. The V and J ends lost 1 base and 8 bases respectively, with 12 bases between them. CDR1 SGHNT and CDR2 YYREEE come from the germline V gene (reference sequence). The CDR3 nucleotides are TGTGCCAGCAGCTTGAACAGGGTGGAGGGCTACACCTTC. Its translation is CASSLNRVEGYTF. Based on the CDR3 plus reference TRBV5-4 and TRBJ1-2, the full variable domain is ETGVTQSPTHLIKTRGQQVTLRCSSQSGHNTVSWYQQALGQGPQFIFQYYREEENGRGNFPPRFSGLQFPNYSSELNVNALELDDSALYLCASSLNRVEGYTFGSGTRLTVV.

The V and J genes are TRBV29-1 and TRBJ1-2; D unresolved. The V gene lost 2 bases and the J gene lost 4 bases, with 11 bases spanning the gap. This CDR3 has 13 amino acids. CDR1 SQVTM and CDR2 ANQGSEA come from the germline V gene. CDR3 amino acids: CSVEWPLGYGYTF. DNA of the CDR3: TGCAGCGTTGAATGGCCTCTGGGCTATGGCTACACCTTC.

This rearrangement joins TRBV4-1 to TRBJ2-2; no clear D gene. V lost 0 bases, J lost 0 bases, and 5 bases lay in between. The CDR3 totals 15 residues. Germline assignment: CDR1 MGHRA and CDR2 YSYEKL. The CDR3 sequence is CASSQDFPNTGELFF. CDR3 nucleotides: TGCGCCAGCAGCCAAGATTTCCCGAACACCGGGGAGCTGTTTTTT.

Here the CDR3 DNA reads TGTGCCAGCAGTTCCGCCTTGGACAGGGCCTACGAGCAGTACTTC. Translation: CASSSALDRAYEQYF. The chain recombines TRBV27 with TRBJ2-7, with TRBD1 matching over 8 bases. The germline V gene has CDR1 MNHEY and CDR2 SMNVEV (reference sequence). Trimming took 4 bases from V and 2 from J; bases not matched to a gene: 7. The CDR3 length is 15 residues.

V gene TRBV27 combines with J gene TRBJ1-2; D perhaps matches TRBD1 (6 bases). Germline lookup yields CDR1 MNHEY and CDR2 SMNVEV (reference sequence). V lost 5 bases and J 5 bases, leaving 15 bases between the germline ends. This CDR3 region has 14 residues. The CDR3 DNA sequence: TGTGCCAGCAGTCCCTCCCTCGGACAGTATGGCTACACCTTC. Translated: CASSPSLGQYGYTF.

J is TRBJ1-2 and V is TRBV7-8, with 9 bases identical to TRBD1. The CDR3 covers 16 residues. Trimming took 0 bases from V and 7 from J; bases not matched to a gene: 9. Germline V gene sequence: CDR1 SGHVS, CDR2 FQNEAQ. The CDR3 nucleotides are TGTGCCAGCAGCTTAGCGGCGACAGGGGGAAAGGCTGGCTACACCTTC. Residues: CASSLAATGGKAGYTF.

The J gene is TRBJ2-7, the V gene TRBV10-2, with 7 positions matching TRBD1. The germline V gene encodes CDR1 WSHSY and CDR2 SAAADI. This CDR3 has 14 amino acids. With 2 bases clipped from V and 1 base from J, the junction kept 2 bases outside the gene matches. The CDR3 spells CASSENRGSYEQYF. CDR3 in DNA: TGCGCCAGCAGTGAGAACAGGGGTTCCTACGAGCAGTACTTC.

The J gene is TRBJ2-1, the V gene TRBV4-1, with D perhaps TRBD1 (5 bases). This CDR3 spans 16 amino acids. V lost 2 bases and J lost 8, with 19 bases in between. Germline CDR1 and CDR2: MGHRA and YSYEKL. In DNA, the CDR3 is TGCGCCAGCAGCCAACGGGCAGGGTCCACTCTCCATGAGCAGTTCTTC. Translating gives CASSQRAGSTLHEQFF.

This chain links TRBV10-1 with TRBJ2-7, with D tentatively TRBD1 or TRBD2 (5 bases each). Trimming took off 0 bases at V and 2 bases at J, with 8 bases between the two ends. Germline loops: CDR1 WNHNN, CDR2 SYGVQD (reference sequence). The CDR3 spans 14 residues. CDR3 in DNA: TGCGCCAGCAGTGAGTCGTGGGACCCCTACGAGCAGTACTTC. Its protein product is CASSESWDPYEQYF.

The chain employs TRBV27 and TRBJ1-4; D remains ambiguous. Deletions cut 6 bases from V and 8 bases from J, with 16 bases between. There are 14 residues in the CDR3. Germline assignment: CDR1 MNHEY and CDR2 SMNVEV (reference sequence). The CDR3 region has the DNA TGTGCCAGCAGCGCGCCACCGGCGGCCGAAAAACTGTTTTTT. It yields the protein CASSAPPAAEKLFF.

Regarding this clone: The sample holds other DNA sequences that translate to the same CDR3. This chain links TRBV5-1 with TRBJ2-7; D is uncertain. Germline CDR1 is SGHRS and CDR2 is YFSETQ. Trimming cost V 3 bases and J 3 bases, with 10 bases left between them. The length of the CDR3 is 13 residues. CDR3 sequence reads: CASSSGPGYEQYF. The CDR3 nucleotides read TGCGCCAGCAGCTCTGGCCCTGGCTACGAGCAGTACTTC.

The CDR3 sequence: CASSEVGTGYNEQFF. The DNA of the CDR3 is TGTGCCAGCAGTGAAGTTGGGACAGGTTACAATGAGCAGTTCTTC. V and J are TRBV2 and TRBJ2-1, with TRBD1 identical over 8 bases. V trimming: 1 base; J trimming: 4 bases; junction bases outside the gene matches: 3. This CDR3 spans 15 amino acids. Germline CDR1 reads SNHLY; CDR2 reads FYNNEI.

The chain combines TRBV27 with TRBJ2-2, with a tentative D call TRBD1 (6 bases). V was clipped by 1 base and J by 6 bases, with 15 bases between them. The CDR3 consists of 16 residues. Germline V gene lookup returns CDR1 MNHEY and CDR2 SMNVEV (reference sequence). CDR3 loop: CASSLYNFAGAGELFF. CDR3 nucleotide sequence: TGTGCCAGCAGTTTATATAACTTCGCAGGGGCCGGGGAGCTGTTTTTT.

Notes on this clone: An end of the junction differs from the germline gene, which may be a read error. The chain joins TRBV6-1 to TRBJ1-2; D gene unclear. The CDR3 sequence is 9 residues long. The V gene's germline CDR1 is MNHNS and CDR2 SASEGT. The CDR3: CATAGFDIF. DNA of the CDR3: TGTGCCACAGCGGGATTCGATATCTTC.

The V gene is TRBV6-1, the J gene TRBJ2-7; D is perhaps TRBD2 (6 bases). Germline values: CDR1 MNHNS, CDR2 SASEGT. Trimming removed 6 bases at V and 0 bases at J, with 12 bases between. The CDR3 spans 14 residues. CDR3 sequence reads: CASSVRTTSYEQYF. The DNA of the CDR3 is TGTGCCAGCAGCGTCAGGACTACCTCCTACGAGCAGTACTTC.